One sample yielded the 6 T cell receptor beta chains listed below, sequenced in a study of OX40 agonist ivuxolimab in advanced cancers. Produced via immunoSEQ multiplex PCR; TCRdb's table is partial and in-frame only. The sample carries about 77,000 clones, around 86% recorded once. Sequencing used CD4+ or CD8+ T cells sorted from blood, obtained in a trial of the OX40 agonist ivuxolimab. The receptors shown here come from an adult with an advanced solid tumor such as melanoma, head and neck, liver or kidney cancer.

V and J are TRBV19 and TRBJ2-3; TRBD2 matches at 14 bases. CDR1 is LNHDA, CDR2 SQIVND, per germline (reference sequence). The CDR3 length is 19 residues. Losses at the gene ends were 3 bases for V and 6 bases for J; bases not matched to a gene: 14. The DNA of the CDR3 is TGTGCCAGTAGTATGGGAGGGACTAGCGGGGGACGCGGCTGGGATACGCAGTATTTT. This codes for CASSMGGTSGGRGWDTQYF.

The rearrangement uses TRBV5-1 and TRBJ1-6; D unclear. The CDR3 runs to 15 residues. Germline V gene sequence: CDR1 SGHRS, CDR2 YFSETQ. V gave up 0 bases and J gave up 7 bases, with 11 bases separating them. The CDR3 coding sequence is TGCGCCAGCAGCTTGGGAGATTTTGGCAATTCACCCCTCCACTTT. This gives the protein CASSLGDFGNSPLHF.

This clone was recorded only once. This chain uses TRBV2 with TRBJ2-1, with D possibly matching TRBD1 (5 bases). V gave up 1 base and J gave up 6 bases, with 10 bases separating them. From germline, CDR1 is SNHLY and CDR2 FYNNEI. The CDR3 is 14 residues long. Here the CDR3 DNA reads TGTGCCAGCAGTGAAGATCGTAGGGGCAATGAGCAGTTCTTC. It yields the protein CASSEDRRGNEQFF.

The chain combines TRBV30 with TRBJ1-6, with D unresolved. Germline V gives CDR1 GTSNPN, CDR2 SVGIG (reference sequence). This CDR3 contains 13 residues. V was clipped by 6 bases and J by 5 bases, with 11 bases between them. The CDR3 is CACRLADNSPLHF. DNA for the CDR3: TGTGCCTGCCGATTAGCTGATAATTCACCCCTCCACTTT.

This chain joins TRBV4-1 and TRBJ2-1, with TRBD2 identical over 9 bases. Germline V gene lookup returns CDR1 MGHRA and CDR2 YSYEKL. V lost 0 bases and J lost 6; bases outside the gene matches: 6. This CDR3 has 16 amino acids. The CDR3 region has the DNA TGCGCCAGCAGCCAAGATACTAGCGGGTTGACCAATGAGCAGTTCTTC. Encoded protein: CASSQDTSGLTNEQFF.

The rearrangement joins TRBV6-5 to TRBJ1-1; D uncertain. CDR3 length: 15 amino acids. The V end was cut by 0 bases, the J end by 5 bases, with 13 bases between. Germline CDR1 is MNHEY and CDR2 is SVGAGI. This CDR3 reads CASSYSLVLVTEAFF. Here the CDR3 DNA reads TGTGCCAGCAGTTACTCCCTCGTTTTAGTTACTGAAGCTTTCTTT.